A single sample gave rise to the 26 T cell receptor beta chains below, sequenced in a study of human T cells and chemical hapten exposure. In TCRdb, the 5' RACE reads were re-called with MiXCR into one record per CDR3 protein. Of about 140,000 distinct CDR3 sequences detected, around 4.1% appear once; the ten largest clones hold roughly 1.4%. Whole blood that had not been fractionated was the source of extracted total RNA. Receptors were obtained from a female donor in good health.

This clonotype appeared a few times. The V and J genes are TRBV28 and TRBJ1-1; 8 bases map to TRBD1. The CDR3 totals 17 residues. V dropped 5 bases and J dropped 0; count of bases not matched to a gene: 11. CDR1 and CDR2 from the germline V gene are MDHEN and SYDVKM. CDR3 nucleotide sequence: TGTGCCAGCAGTCGGACAGGGAGGTTTATCGTGAACACTGAAGCTTTCTTT. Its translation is CASSRTGRFIVNTEAFF. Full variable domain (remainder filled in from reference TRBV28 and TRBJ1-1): DVKVTQSSRYLVKRTGEKVFLECVQDMDHENMFWYRQDPGLGLRLIYFSYDVKMKEKGDIPEGYSVSREKKERFSLILESASTNQTSMYLCASSRTGRFIVNTEAFFGQGTRLTVV.

CDR3 amino acids: CASFKRQGAGTEAFF. DNA for the CDR3: TGTGCCAGCTTTAAACGCCAGGGGGCGGGCACTGAAGCTTTCTTT. The chain is built from TRBV5-4 and TRBJ1-1; TRBD1 matches 8 bases. Trimming removed 7 bases from V and 4 bases from J; junction bases left unmatched: 12. This CDR3 comprises 15 residues. The V gene's germline CDR1 is SGHNT and CDR2 YYREEE (reference sequence).

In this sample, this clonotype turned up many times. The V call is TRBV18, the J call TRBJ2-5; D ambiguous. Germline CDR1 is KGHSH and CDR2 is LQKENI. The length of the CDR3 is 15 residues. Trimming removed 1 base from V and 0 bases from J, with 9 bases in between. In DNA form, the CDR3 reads TGTGCCAGCTCACCACGGAAAGAATACCAAGAGACCCAGTACTTC. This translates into CASSPRKEYQETQYF.

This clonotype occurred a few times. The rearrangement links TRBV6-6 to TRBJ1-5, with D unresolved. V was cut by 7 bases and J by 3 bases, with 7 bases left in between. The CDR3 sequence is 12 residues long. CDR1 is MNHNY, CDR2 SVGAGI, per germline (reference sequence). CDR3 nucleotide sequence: TGTGCCAGCAATAGACCCAATCAGCCCCAGCATTTT. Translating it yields CASNRPNQPQHF.

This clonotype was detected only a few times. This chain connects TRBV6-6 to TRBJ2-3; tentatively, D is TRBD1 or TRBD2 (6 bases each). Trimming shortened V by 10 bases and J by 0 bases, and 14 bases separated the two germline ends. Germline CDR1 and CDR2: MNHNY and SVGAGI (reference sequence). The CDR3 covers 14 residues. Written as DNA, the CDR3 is TGTGCCACGACTAGGGGGGCTAGCACAGATACGCAGTATTTT. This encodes CATTRGASTDTQYF.

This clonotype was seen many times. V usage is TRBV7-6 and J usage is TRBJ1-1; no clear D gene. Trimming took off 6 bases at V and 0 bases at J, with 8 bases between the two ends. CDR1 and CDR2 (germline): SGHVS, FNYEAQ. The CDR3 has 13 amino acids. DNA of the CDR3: TGTGCCAGCAGTGGTGGGGTGAACACTGAAGCTTTCTTT. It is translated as CASSGGVNTEAFF.

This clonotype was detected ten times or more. CDR3 protein: CSASTETQYF. The CDR3 DNA reads as TGCAGTGCTAGCACAGAGACCCAGTACTTC. The chain uses TRBV20-1 and TRBJ2-5; D remains unclear. Germline V gives CDR1 DFQATT, CDR2 SNEGSKA (reference sequence). The V end lost 3 bases, the J end lost 4 bases, and 3 bases lay between the germline ends. The CDR3 is 10 amino acids.

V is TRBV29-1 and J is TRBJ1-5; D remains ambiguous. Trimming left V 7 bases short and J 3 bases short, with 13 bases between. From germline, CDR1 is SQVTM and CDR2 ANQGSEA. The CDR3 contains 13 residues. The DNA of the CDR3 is TGCAGCGGGTCTGACGGCACCAATCAGCCCCAGCATTTT. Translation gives CSGSDGTNQPQHF.

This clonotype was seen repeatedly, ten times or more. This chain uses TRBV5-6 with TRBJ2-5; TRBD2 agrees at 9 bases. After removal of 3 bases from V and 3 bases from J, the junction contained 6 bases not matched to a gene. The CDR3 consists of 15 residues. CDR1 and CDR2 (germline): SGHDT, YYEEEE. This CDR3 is CASSSSGTSKETQYF. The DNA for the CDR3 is TGTGCCAGCAGCTCTTCCGGGACTAGCAAAGAGACCCAGTACTTC.

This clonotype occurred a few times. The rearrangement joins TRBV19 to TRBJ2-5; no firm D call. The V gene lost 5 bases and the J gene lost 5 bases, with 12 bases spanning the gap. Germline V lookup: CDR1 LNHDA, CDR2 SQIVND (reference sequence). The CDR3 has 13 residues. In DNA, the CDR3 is TGTGCCAGTAGTCGCCACCTCAGGGAGACCCAGTACTTC. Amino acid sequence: CASSRHLRETQYF.

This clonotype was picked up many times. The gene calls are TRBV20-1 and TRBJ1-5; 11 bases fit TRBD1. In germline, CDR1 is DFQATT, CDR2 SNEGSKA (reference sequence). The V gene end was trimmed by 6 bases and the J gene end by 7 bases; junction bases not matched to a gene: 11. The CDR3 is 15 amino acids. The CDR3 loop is CSAQSGTGGDQPQHF. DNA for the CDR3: TGCAGTGCCCAAAGCGGGACAGGGGGGGACCAGCCCCAGCATTTT.

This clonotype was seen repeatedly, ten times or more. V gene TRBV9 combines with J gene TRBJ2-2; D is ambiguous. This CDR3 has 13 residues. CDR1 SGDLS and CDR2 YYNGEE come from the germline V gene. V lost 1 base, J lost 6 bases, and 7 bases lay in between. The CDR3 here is CASSVSVAGELFF. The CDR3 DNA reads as TGTGCCAGCAGCGTATCCGTAGCCGGGGAGCTGTTTTTT.

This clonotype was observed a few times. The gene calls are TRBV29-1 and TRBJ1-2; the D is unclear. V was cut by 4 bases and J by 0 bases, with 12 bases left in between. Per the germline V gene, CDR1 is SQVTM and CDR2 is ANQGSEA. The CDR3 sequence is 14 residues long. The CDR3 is CSVVATQANYGYTF. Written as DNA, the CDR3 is TGCAGCGTTGTTGCGACACAAGCTAACTATGGCTACACCTTC.

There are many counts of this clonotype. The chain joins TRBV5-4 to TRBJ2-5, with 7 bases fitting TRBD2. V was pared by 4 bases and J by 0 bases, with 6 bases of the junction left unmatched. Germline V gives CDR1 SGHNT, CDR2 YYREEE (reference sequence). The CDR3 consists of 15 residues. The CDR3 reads CASSPSGEYQETQYF. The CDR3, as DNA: TGTGCCAGCAGCCCTAGCGGAGAGTACCAAGAGACCCAGTACTTC. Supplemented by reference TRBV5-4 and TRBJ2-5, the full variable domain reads ETGVTQSPTHLIKTRGQQVTLRCSSQSGHNTVSWYQQALGQGPQFIFQYYREEENGRGNFPPRFSGLQFPNYSSELNVNALELDDSALYLCASSPSGEYQETQYFGPGTRLLVL.

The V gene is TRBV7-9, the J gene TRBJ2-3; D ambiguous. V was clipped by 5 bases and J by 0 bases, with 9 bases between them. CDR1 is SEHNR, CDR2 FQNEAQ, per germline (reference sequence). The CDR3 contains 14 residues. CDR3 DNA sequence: TGTGCCAGCAGCATTCAAGAGAGCACAGATACGCAGTATTTT. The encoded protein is CASSIQESTDTQYF.

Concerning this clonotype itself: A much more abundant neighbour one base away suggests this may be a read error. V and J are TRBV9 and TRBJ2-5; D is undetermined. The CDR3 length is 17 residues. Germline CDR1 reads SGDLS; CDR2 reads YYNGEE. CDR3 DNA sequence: TGTACCAGCAGCGTAGGGTTTAGCAGGTTAATAATGGAGACCCAGTACTTC. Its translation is CTSSVGFSRLIMETQYF.

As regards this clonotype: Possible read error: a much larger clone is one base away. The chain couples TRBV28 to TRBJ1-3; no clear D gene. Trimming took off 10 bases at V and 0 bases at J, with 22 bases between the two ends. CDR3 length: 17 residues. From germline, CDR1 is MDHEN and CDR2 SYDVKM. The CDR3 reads CATESSGGMFSGNTIYF. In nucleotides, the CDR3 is TGTGCCACGGAGAGTTCGGGAGGCATGTTCTCTGGAAACACCATATATTTT.

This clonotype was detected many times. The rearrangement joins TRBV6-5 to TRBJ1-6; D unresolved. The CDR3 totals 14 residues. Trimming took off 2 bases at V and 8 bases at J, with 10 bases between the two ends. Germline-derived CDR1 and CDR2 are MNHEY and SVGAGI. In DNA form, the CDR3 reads TGTGCCAGCAGTTACGAAGTCCGACATTCACCCCTCCACTTT. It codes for CASSYEVRHSPLHF.

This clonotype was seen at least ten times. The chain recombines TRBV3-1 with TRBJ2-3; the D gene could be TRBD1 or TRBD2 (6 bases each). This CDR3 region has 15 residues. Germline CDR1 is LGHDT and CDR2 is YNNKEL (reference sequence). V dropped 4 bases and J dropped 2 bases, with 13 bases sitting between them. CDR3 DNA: TGTGCCAGCAGCCTCCGAGGGGGGTCCACAGATACGCAGTATTTT. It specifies CASSLRGGSTDTQYF.

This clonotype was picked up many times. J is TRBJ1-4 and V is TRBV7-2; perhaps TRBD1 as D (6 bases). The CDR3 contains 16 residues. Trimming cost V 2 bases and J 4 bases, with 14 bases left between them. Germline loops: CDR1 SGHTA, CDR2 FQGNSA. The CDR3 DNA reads TGTGCCAGCAGCTTATCGGGGGCTACCGATAATGAAAAACTGTTTTTT. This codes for CASSLSGATDNEKLFF.

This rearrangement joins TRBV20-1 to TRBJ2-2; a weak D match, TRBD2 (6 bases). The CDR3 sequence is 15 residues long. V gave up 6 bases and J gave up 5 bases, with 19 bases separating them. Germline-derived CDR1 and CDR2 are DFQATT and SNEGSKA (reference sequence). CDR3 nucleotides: TGCAGTGCCCTCAAATCCGGGGGAGGAACCGGGGAGCTGTTTTTT. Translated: CSALKSGGGTGELFF.

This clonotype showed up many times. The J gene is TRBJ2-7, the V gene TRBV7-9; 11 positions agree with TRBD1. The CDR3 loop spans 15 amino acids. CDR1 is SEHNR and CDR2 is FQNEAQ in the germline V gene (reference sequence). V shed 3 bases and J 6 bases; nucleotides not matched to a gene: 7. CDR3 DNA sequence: TGTGCCAGCAGCTTCTCGGACAGGGGGCATGGCGAGCAGTACTTC. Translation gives CASSFSDRGHGEQYF. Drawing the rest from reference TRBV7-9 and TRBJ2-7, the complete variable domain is DTGVSQNPRHKITKRGQNVTFRCDPISEHNRLYWYRQTLGQGPEFLTYFQNEAQLEKSRLLSDRFSAERPKGSFSTLEIQRTEQGDSAMYLCASSFSDRGHGEQYFGPGTRLTVT.

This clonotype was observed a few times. The CDR3 reads CASSQGAKTPGNEKLFF. In nucleotides, the CDR3 is TGTGCCAGCAGCCAAGGAGCGAAAACCCCCGGGAATGAAAAACTGTTTTTT. J is TRBJ1-4 and V is TRBV4-2; D not resolved. Germline CDR1 and CDR2: LGHNA and YNFKEQ. CDR3 size: 17 residues. V was shortened by 1 base and J by 5 bases, with 17 bases between the two germline ends.

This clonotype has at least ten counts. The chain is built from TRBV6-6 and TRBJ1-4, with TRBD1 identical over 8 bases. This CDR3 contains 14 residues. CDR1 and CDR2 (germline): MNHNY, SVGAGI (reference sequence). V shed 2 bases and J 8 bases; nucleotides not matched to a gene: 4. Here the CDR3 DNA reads TGTGCCAGCAGTTACGGGACAGGAGGCGAAAAACTGTTTTTT. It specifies CASSYGTGGEKLFF.

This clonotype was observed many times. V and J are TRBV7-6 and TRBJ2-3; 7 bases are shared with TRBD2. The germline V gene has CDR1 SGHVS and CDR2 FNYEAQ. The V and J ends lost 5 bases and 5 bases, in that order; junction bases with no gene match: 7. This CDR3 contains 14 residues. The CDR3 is CASSASGAGDTQYF. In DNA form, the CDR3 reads TGTGCCAGCAGCGCGAGCGGGGCTGGAGATACGCAGTATTTT.

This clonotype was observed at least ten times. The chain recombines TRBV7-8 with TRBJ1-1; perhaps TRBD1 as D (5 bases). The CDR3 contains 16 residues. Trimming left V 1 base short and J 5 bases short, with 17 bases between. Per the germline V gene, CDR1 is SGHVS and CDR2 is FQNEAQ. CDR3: CASSLVGQGVGTEAFF. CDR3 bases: TGTGCCAGCAGCTTAGTGGGGCAGGGAGTGGGGACTGAAGCTTTCTTT.